Following are 19 T cell receptor beta chains from one sample sequenced in a study of monozygotic twins with inflammatory bowel disease. TCRdb re-called the 5' RACE reads and gives one entry per CDR3 protein, without DNA. This sample's table reports about 210,000 distinct CDR3 sequences. Sequenced input: blood. The receptors derive from a human donor with ulcerative colitis or Crohn's disease, or a healthy co-twin of an affected twin (not recorded which).

V gene TRBV9 combines with J gene TRBJ1-3; TCRdb calls TRBD1, which cannot be checked without DNA. The CDR3 is 15 amino acids. CDR1 and CDR2 from the germline V gene are SGDLS and YYNGEE. The CDR3 reads CASSVLPDPGNTIYF.

The gene calls are TRBV3-1 and TRBJ1-6; as DNA is missing, the TRBD1 call by TCRdb cannot be tested. Germline V gene data show CDR1 as LGHDT and CDR2 as YNNKEL (reference sequence). This CDR3 spans 17 amino acids. This CDR3 reads CASSRVGQGSYNSPLHF.

J is TRBJ1-5 and V is TRBV6-6. This CDR3 has 14 residues. Germline V gene sequence: CDR1 MNHNY, CDR2 SVGAGI (reference sequence). The CDR3 reads CASSYSGWGQPQHF.

The V and J genes are TRBV5-5 and TRBJ1-6. Per the germline V gene, CDR1 is SGHKS and CDR2 is YYEKEE (reference sequence). The CDR3 contains 15 residues. The CDR3 protein is CASSLIYTQATPLHF.

The chain is built from TRBV12-3 or TRBV12-4 and TRBJ2-1; absent DNA, TCRdb's TRBD2 call cannot be checked. This CDR3 has 15 residues. The CDR3 here is CASSLRLAGVYEQFF.

The V call is TRBV3-1, the J call TRBJ2-1; TCRdb calls TRBD1, which cannot be checked without DNA. The length of the CDR3 is 14 residues. CDR1 LGHDT and CDR2 YNNKEL come from the germline V gene (reference sequence). CDR3 amino acids: CASSHLDGGGEQFF.

The V and J genes are TRBV4-1 and TRBJ1-1. The CDR3 spans 16 residues. CDR1 and CDR2 from the germline V gene are MGHRA and YSYEKL. CDR3 amino acids: CASSQDTLGLNTEAFF.

This rearrangement joins TRBV7-2 to TRBJ2-7; TCRdb's assignment of TRBD1 cannot be checked, as there is no DNA. CDR1 and CDR2 from the germline V gene are SGHTA and FQGNSA. This CDR3 region has 15 residues. CDR3: CASSLSGADAYEQYF.

The chain recombines TRBV12-3 or TRBV12-4 with TRBJ1-5; TCRdb gives TRBD1 as the D gene, but with no DNA this cannot be confirmed. CDR3 length equals 13 residues. CDR3: CASSPGGNQPQHF.

The chain joins TRBV4-1 to TRBJ1-1; TCRdb reports TRBD1, a call that lacks DNA to check it against. CDR1 is MGHRA, CDR2 YSYEKL, per germline. The CDR3 consists of 17 residues. The CDR3 protein is CASSTLGQLNLNTEAFF.

The chain links TRBV20-1 to TRBJ2-2. Germline assignment: CDR1 DFQATT and CDR2 SNEGSKA (reference sequence). The CDR3 is 13 residues long. The CDR3 loop is CSAKQATAGELFF.

This CDR3 reads CSASRETEGQYF. The V gene is TRBV20-1, the J gene TRBJ2-7; TCRdb gives TRBD2 as the D gene, but with no DNA this cannot be confirmed. The germline gives CDR1 DFQATT, CDR2 SNEGSKA (reference sequence). The length of the CDR3 is 12 residues.

This chain uses TRBV20-1 with TRBJ2-2; TCRdb's D gene call, TRBD1, goes unchecked for lack of DNA. CDR1 and CDR2 (germline): DFQATT, SNEGSKA (reference sequence). The CDR3 sequence is 16 residues long. CDR3 in amino acids: CSARDYRNGETGELFF.

V usage is TRBV5-1 and J usage is TRBJ2-1. The CDR3 sequence is 15 residues long. Germline CDR1 reads SGHRS; CDR2 reads YFSETQ. The CDR3 loop is CASSYSGDSYNEQFF. Using reference TRBV5-1 and TRBJ2-1 for the parts outside the CDR3, the full variable domain is KAGVTQTPRYLIKTRGQQVTLSCSPISGHRSVSWYQQTPGQGLQFLFEYFSETQRNKGNFPGRFSGRQFSNSRSEMNVSTLELGDSALYLCASSYSGDSYNEQFFGPGTRLTVL.

This CDR3 reads CASSPAKGQGTGNQPQHF. The V call is TRBV6-1, the J call TRBJ1-5; TCRdb designates TRBD1, a call that cannot be tested without DNA. The germline CDR1 and CDR2 sequences are MNHNS and SASEGT. The CDR3 has 18 amino acids.

The chain combines TRBV20-1 with TRBJ2-2; TCRdb's D call of TRBD2 is untestable without DNA. This CDR3 is 15 amino acids long. Germline V lookup: CDR1 DFQATT, CDR2 SNEGSKA (reference sequence). CDR3: CSARVRGRNTGELFF.

This rearrangement joins TRBV7-9 to TRBJ2-5. The CDR3 is made up of 12 amino acids. CDR1 is SEHNR and CDR2 is FQNEAQ in the germline V gene (reference sequence). CDR3 region: CASSLVSETQYF.

This chain uses TRBV15 with TRBJ2-1; checking the TCRdb D call of TRBD2 is not possible without DNA. There are 15 residues in the CDR3. The germline gives CDR1 LNHNV, CDR2 YYDKDF (reference sequence). The CDR3 loop is CATSRERTRGNEQFF.

The chain employs TRBV29-1 and TRBJ1-5. Germline V gene data show CDR1 as SQVTM and CDR2 as ANQGSEA. The CDR3 runs to 13 residues. CDR3: CSVALDSNQPQHF.